Listed below are T cell receptor beta chains from one sample, sequenced in a study of T cell repertoires in cytomegalovirus infection. TCRdb called the reads again in MiXCR, with one record for every CDR3 protein. The sample records 490,000 or so distinct CDR3 sequences, approximately 10% being singletons. The sample comprised PBMCs. The source is a human donor in good health (CMV status not recorded). Some clones in this sample may be carry-over from other donors' samples. CDR3s include the opening cysteine and the closing phenylalanine or tryptophan. The D gene is left open where the match is weak. Clone size appears in some rows only: once, few, many, or a class for an expanded clone.

size | length | D | V | CDR3
few | 16 | TRBD2 | TRBV29-1 | CSVGSGGVRSTYEQYF
many | 15 | TRBD1 | TRBV11-2 | CASSDWTGGNEKLFF
NA | 11 | NA | TRBV27 | CASIRLGEQYF
NA | 17 | TRBD2 | TRBV29-1 | CSVKSPKLAGSTDTQYF
many | 13 | TRBD1 | TRBV5-4 | CASHDRATDTQYF
few | 14 | NA | TRBV3-1 | CASSQPDRYYEQYF
few | 15 | TRBD1 | TRBV6-1 | CASTSDRGLGQPQHF
NA | 12 | NA | TRBV19 | CASNRRLGPQHF
NA | 15 | NA | TRBV27 | CASSLTITMNTEAFF
NA | 13 | NA | TRBV27 | CASSLSREHGYTF
few | 17 | NA | TRBV5-1 | CASSLNPRAPSRNEQFF
many | 17 | TRBD2 | TRBV11-2 | CASSFLAGTSSYNEQFF
many | 13 | TRBD1 | TRBV12-3/TRBV12-4 | CASSYGQAETQYF
few | 16 | NA | TRBV27 | CASSLPRVGDTGELFF
NA | 16 | TRBD2 | TRBV20-1 | CSASGLAGGKQETQYF
many | 15 | NA | TRBV6-5 | CASSYGSSGANVLTF
many | 17 | NA | TRBV7-2 | CASSSHPFVRGGETQYF
many | 17 | NA | TRBV11-2 | CASSLATAGARNTEAFF
NA | 13 | NA | TRBV15 | CATSREGRYEQYF
many | 13 | NA | TRBV7-2 | CASSSVGLGELFF
few | 11 | NA | TRBV29-1 | CSVEQHNEQFF
many | 16 | NA | TRBV4-1 | CASSQDRAPGRHEQFF
many | 16 | TRBD2 | TRBV4-2 | CASSQGAGGATDTQYF
many | 16 | NA | TRBV28 | CASSAPGEGRNYEQYF
many | 13 | TRBD2 | TRBV12-3/TRBV12-4 | CASSITGGYEQYF
few | 15 | NA | TRBV19 | CASSKSGSSYNEQFF
once | 12 | TRBD1 | TRBV7-4 | CASSRTGKGYTF
NA | 12 | NA | TRBV6-1 | CASSEQGETQYF
many | 16 | NA | TRBV5-1 | CASSQLTQGSGTEAFF
once | 13 | TRBD1 | TRBV19 | CATGIQGAREQYF
many | 12 | NA | TRBV20-1 | CSARDLNSPLHF
NA | 14 | TRBD1 | TRBV3-1 | CASSPGTAGNTIYF
few | 17 | NA | TRBV6-2/TRBV6-3 | CASSYSRASRSSYEQYF
many | 15 | TRBD1 | TRBV7-3 | CASSSTGGEYNEQFF
NA | 14 | NA | TRBV14 | CASSQGTRNSPLHF
many | 13 | NA | TRBV7-2 | CASSLAWGTEAFF
NA | 15 | NA | TRBV7-9 | CASSLIRVGTDTQYF
many | 16 | NA | TRBV19 | CASSIGFGSPNTEAFF
few | 14 | NA | TRBV20-1 | CSPKALEGNQPQHF
few | 16 | NA | TRBV13 | CASSPRSKVFTDTQYF
NA | 15 | NA | TRBV29-1 | CSVHLSGLLGAEAFF
NA | 15 | TRBD1 | TRBV10-3 | CAISDSGQGVGEQYF
many | 17 | NA | TRBV7-9 | CASSRGQLSALDQPQHF
few | 15 | TRBD2 | TRBV20-1 | CSAPRQRGATGELFF
NA | 15 | TRBD1 | TRBV24-1 | CATSDAGQGYNEQFF
many | 14 | TRBD2 | TRBV20-1 | CSARGGAESYEQYF
many | 15 | NA | TRBV12-3/TRBV12-4 | CASSSFDRRGYGYTF
many | 15 | NA | TRBV4-1 | CASSQANGGGEKLFF
once | 15 | TRBD1 | TRBV29-1 | CRVEIGGQAQYEQYF